The 21 T cell receptor beta chains below come from one sample, sequenced in a study of regulatory T cells in long-lasting Graves disease. Assembly of TCR beta libraries relied on iRepertoire HTBI primers together with Arm-PCR of CDR3 regions. MiXCR, run by TCRdb on the multiplex PCR reads, gives a single entry per CDR3 protein. The sample lists under 300,000 distinct CDR3 sequences; 20% to 25% were seen once. Time point meaning: newly diagnosed GD, antithyroid drugs for less than 3 months. RNA extracted from PBMCs served as the sequencing template. This specimen consisted of peripheral blood mononuclear cells (PBMCs), obtained at new diagnosis, from a patient treated with antithyroid drugs. Receptor source: a female donor with Graves disease.

V is TRBV12-3 or TRBV12-4 and J is TRBJ1-5; 7 bases are shared with TRBD1. Unmatched junction bases numbered 8, after V lost 0 bases and J lost 9 bases. The CDR3 has 15 amino acids. The CDR3 DNA reads as TGTGCCAGCAGTTTAGCGCCCCGACAGGGTGGGCCCCAGCATTTT. Residues: CASSLAPRQGGPQHF.

In regard to this clonotype: A far larger clone is only one base removed, so a read error is likely. The V gene is TRBV20-1, the J gene TRBJ2-7, with TRBD2 identical over 9 bases. Germline V gene data show CDR1 as DFQATT and CDR2 as SNEGSKA (reference sequence). The CDR3 has 13 residues. The V segment lost 1 base and the J segment 7 bases; nucleotides outside the gene matches: 5. The CDR3 sequence is CSARAGLANEQYF. DNA for the CDR3: TGCAGTGCTAGAGCGGGACTAGCAAATGAGCAGTACTTC.

Many counts were recorded for this clonotype. J is TRBJ2-1 and V is TRBV9; D possibly corresponds to TRBD2 (5 bases). This CDR3 spans 18 amino acids. CDR1 and CDR2 (germline): SGDLS, YYNGEE. V lost 7 bases and J lost 0, with 23 bases in between. The CDR3 region has the DNA TGTGCCAGCTCTAGCACCAAAGGACTCGGATTCTCCTACAATGAGCAGTTCTTC. This codes for CASSSTKGLGFSYNEQFF.

This clonotype was seen repeatedly, ten times or more. The gene calls are TRBV20-1 and TRBJ2-1, with 7 bases matching TRBD2. The J segment lost 8 bases and the V segment lost 6 bases, leaving 16 bases of the junction unmatched. CDR3 length equals 15 residues. Germline assignment: CDR1 DFQATT and CDR2 SNEGSKA (reference sequence). The CDR3 is CSAQSRDYLHDEQFF. CDR3 nucleotide sequence: TGCAGTGCCCAGAGTCGGGACTACCTTCACGATGAGCAGTTCTTC.

Remarks on this clonotype: A read error may explain this, as a much larger clone is one base away. This sequence joins TRBV6-2 or TRBV6-3 and TRBJ2-3; D is unclear. CDR1 and CDR2 (germline): MNHEY, SVGEGT. Trimming shortened V by 10 bases and J by 2 bases, and 13 bases separated the two germline ends. CDR3 length: 13 amino acids. CDR3: CATCPRSTDTQYF. The CDR3 coding sequence is TGTGCCACCTGCCCCAGGTCCACAGATACGCAGTATTTT.

The V and J genes are TRBV3-1 and TRBJ1-5, with D possibly being TRBD1 (6 bases). The CDR3 runs 15 residues. The V end was cut by 4 bases, the J end by 4 bases, with 14 bases between. The germline V gene encodes CDR1 LGHDT and CDR2 YNNKEL (reference sequence). The CDR3: CASSLGSGANQPQHF. CDR3 bases: TGTGCCAGCAGCCTAGGCTCAGGGGCGAATCAGCCCCAGCATTTT.

At least ten counts were recorded for this clonotype. This sequence joins TRBV7-2 and TRBJ1-1; possibly TRBD1 for D (5 bases). This CDR3 is 11 amino acids long. In germline, CDR1 is SGHTA, CDR2 FQGNSA. V was clipped by 2 bases and J by 13 bases, with 11 bases between them. The chain's CDR3 is CASSLQGVGFF. In nucleotides, the CDR3 is TGTGCCAGCAGCTTACAGGGTGTAGGTTTCTTT.

The chain combines TRBV4-3 with TRBJ2-5, with D unresolved. The CDR3 has 14 amino acids. Germline V gene sequence: CDR1 LGHNA, CDR2 YSLEER. V was clipped by 0 bases and J by 5 bases, with 10 bases between them. As DNA, the CDR3 is TGCGCCAGCAGCCAAGACCTGGGTACGGAGACCCAGTACTTC. It specifies CASSQDLGTETQYF.

This clonotype appeared many times. This rearrangement joins TRBV10-3 to TRBJ2-3; D uncertain. CDR3 size: 13 residues. Germline-derived CDR1 and CDR2 are ENHRY and SYGVKD. Trimming took 1 base from V and 1 from J, leaving 3 bases between them. In nucleotides, the CDR3 is TGTGCCATCAGTGAGTACGGCACAGATACGCAGTATTTT. It is translated as CAISEYGTDTQYF.

This clonotype came up many times. The chain combines TRBV3-1 with TRBJ2-3; D is uncertain. Trimming shortened V by 5 bases and J by 2 bases, and 14 bases separated the two germline ends. The CDR3 extends over 15 amino acids. Germline V lookup: CDR1 LGHDT, CDR2 YNNKEL (reference sequence). As DNA, the CDR3 is TGTGCCAGCAGCTCGACCAGCCCCAACACAGATACGCAGTATTTT. It is translated as CASSSTSPNTDTQYF.

The sample holds many counts of this clonotype. The genes are TRBV30 and TRBJ1-4; a weak D match, TRBD1 (5 bases). This CDR3 is built from 14 residues. Germline-derived CDR1 and CDR2 are GTSNPN and SVGIG (reference sequence). V gave up 0 bases and J gave up 8 bases, with 13 bases separating them. This CDR3 is CAWSVGGLREKLFF. CDR3 DNA: TGTGCCTGGAGTGTGGGGGGGTTGCGGGAAAAACTGTTTTTT.

Remarks on this clonotype: This could be a read error, since a much larger clone is one nucleotide away. The chain uses TRBV12-3 or TRBV12-4 and TRBJ1-1; possible D gene TRBD1, 5 bases. This CDR3 has 13 amino acids. The CDR3 DNA follows: TGTGCCAGCAATGGGGGTAAGGGCACTGGAGCTTTCTTT. The encoded protein is CASNGGKGTGAFF.

In the case of this clonotype: This may be a read error: a much more frequent sequence differs by one nucleotide. The gene calls are TRBV7-2 and TRBJ1-5; D is perhaps TRBD1 (5 bases). The ends were cut back, 4 bases at V and 4 bases at J, with 14 bases in the middle. CDR3 length: 15 residues. Looked up from germline, CDR1 is SGHTA and CDR2 is FQGNSA. CDR3 protein: CASSSPPGENQPQHF. The CDR3 nucleotides read TGTGCCAGCAGCTCCCCGCCGGGGGAGAATCAGCCCCAGCATTTT.

This clonotype was seen repeatedly, ten times or more. The V gene is TRBV30, the J gene TRBJ1-5, with no clear D. From germline, CDR1 is GTSNPN and CDR2 SVGIG (reference sequence). Between the trimmed V and J ends, which lost 7 bases and 0 bases, there was a span of 10 bases. This CDR3 is built from 13 residues. DNA for the CDR3: TGTGCCTATGCCGGGGATAGCAATCAGCCCCAGCATTTT. Translated, it gives CAYAGDSNQPQHF.

This clonotype was seen more than once but under ten times. The chain carries TRBV18 and TRBJ2-3; TRBD1 matches at 11 bases. With V trimmed by 3 bases and J by 3 bases, 8 bases remained unmatched. CDR1 and CDR2 (germline): KGHSH, LQKENI. The CDR3 is 17 amino acids. CDR3 DNA: TGTGCCAGCTCACCTAGGGCGGACAGGGGGCCTACAGATACGCAGTATTTT. As protein: CASSPRADRGPTDTQYF.

Details on this clonotype: A much larger clone lies a single base off, so this may be a read error. The V and J genes are TRBV20-1 and TRBJ1-1; D call uncertain. The CDR3 length is 11 residues. V shed 3 bases and J shed 9 bases, with 11 bases lying between them. Germline values: CDR1 DFQATT, CDR2 SNEGSKA (reference sequence). The CDR3 loop reads CSARGRRKAFF. The CDR3 DNA follows: TGCAGTGCTAGGGGCCGTAGAAAAGCTTTCTTT.

This clonotype was counted only a few times. The rearrangement links TRBV11-2 to TRBJ2-3; TRBD2 matches at 7 bases. The CDR3 spans 17 residues. V shed 4 bases, J shed 0 bases, and the junction held 10 bases outside the gene matches. Germline V gene lookup returns CDR1 SGHAT and CDR2 FQNNGV. This CDR3 reads CASSSPPGTTSTDTQYF. CDR3 DNA sequence: TGTGCCAGCAGCTCACCCCCCGGGACTACTAGCACAGATACGCAGTATTTT. The variable domain in full, completed from reference TRBV11-2 and TRBJ2-3, reads EAGVAQSPRYKIIEKRQSVAFWCNPISGHATLYWYQQILGQGPKLLIQFQNNGVVDDSQLPKDRFSAERLKGVDSTLKIQPAKLEDSAVYLCASSSPPGTTSTDTQYFGPGTRLTVL.

In its sample, this clonotype was seen many times. This rearrangement joins TRBV11-3 to TRBJ1-1; 9 bases fit TRBD1. This CDR3 region has 18 residues. J gave up 0 bases and V 5 bases, and 13 bases lay outside the gene matches. Germline CDR1 and CDR2: SGHNT and YENEEA. The CDR3 region is CASSNTGTGKILNTEAFF. The CDR3 bases are TGTGCCAGCAGCAACACCGGGACAGGGAAGATTCTGAACACTGAAGCTTTCTTT.

V usage is TRBV7-8 and J usage is TRBJ2-7; D may be TRBD2 (5 bases). In germline, CDR1 is SGHVS, CDR2 FQNEAQ. With 3 bases removed from V and 2 bases from J, the gap between germline ends came to 8 bases. This CDR3 has 13 amino acids. Here the CDR3 reads CASSFAGTYEQYF. The DNA of the CDR3 is TGTGCCAGCAGCTTTGCCGGGACCTACGAGCAGTACTTC.

This clonotype was observed a handful of times. The gene calls are TRBV20-1 and TRBJ1-5; D not resolved. This CDR3 has 14 residues. Trimming removed 3 bases at V and 5 bases at J, with 14 bases between. Germline V lookup: CDR1 DFQATT, CDR2 SNEGSKA (reference sequence). The CDR3 loop is CSASGGYGDQPQHF. The CDR3 region has the DNA TGCAGTGCTAGTGGAGGGTATGGGGATCAGCCCCAGCATTTT.

The table lists this clonotype with a few counts. CDR3 DNA sequence: TGTGCCAGCAGCCTACCAGGGGGGGGCACAGATACGCAGTATTTT. This gives the protein CASSLPGGGTDTQYF. The chain recombines TRBV9 with TRBJ2-3; D may correspond to TRBD1 or TRBD2 (7 bases each). The CDR3 spans 15 residues. Trimming took off 4 bases at V and 1 base at J, with 13 bases between the two ends. CDR1 is SGDLS and CDR2 is YYNGEE in the germline V gene.